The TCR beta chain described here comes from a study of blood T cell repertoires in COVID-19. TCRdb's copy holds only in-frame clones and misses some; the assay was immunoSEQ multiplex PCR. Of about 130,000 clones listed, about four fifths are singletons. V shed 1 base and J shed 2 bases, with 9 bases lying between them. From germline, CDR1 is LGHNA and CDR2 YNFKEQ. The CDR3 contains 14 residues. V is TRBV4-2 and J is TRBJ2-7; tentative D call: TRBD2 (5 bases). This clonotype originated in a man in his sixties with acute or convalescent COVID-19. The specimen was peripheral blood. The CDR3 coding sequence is TGTGCCAGCAGCCAAGGAGGGTCGACCTACGAGCAGTACTTC. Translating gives CASSQGGSTYEQYF.